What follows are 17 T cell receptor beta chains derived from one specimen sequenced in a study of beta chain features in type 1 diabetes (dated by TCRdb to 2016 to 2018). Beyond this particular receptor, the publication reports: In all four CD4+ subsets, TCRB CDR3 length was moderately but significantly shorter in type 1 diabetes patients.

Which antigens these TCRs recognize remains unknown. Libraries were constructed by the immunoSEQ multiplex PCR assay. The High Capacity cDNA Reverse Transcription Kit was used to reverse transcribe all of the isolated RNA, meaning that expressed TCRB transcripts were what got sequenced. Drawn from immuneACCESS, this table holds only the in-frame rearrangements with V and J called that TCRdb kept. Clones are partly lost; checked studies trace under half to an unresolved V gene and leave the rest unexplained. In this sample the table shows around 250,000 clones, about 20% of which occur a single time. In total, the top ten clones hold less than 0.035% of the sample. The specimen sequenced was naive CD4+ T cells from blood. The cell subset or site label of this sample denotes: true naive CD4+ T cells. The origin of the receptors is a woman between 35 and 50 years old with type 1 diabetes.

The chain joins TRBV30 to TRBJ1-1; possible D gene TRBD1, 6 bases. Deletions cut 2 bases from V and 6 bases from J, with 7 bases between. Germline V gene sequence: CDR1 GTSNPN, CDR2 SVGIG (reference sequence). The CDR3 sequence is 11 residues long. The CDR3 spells CAWSWGPEAFF. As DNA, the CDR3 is TGTGCCTGGAGTTGGGGGCCTGAAGCTTTCTTT.

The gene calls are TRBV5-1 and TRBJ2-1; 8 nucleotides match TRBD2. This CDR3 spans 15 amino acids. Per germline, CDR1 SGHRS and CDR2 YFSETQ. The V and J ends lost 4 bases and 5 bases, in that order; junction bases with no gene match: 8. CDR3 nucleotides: TGCGCCAGCAGCCCCCTAGCGGGCCTAAACAATGAGCAGTTCTTC. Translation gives CASSPLAGLNNEQFF.

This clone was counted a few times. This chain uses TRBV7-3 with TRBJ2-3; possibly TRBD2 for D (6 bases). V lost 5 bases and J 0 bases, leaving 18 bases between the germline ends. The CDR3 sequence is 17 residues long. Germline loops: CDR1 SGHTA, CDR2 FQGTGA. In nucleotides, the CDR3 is TGTGCCAGCAGCCGGGCCCTGGGCGGGGCTAGCACAGATACGCAGTATTTT. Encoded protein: CASSRALGGASTDTQYF.

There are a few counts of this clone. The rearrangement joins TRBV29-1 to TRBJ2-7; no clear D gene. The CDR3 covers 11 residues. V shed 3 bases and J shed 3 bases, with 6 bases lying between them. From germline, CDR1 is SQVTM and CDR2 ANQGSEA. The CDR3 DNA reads TGCAGCGTTGAGAGTAGCTACGAGCAGTACTTC. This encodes CSVESSYEQYF.

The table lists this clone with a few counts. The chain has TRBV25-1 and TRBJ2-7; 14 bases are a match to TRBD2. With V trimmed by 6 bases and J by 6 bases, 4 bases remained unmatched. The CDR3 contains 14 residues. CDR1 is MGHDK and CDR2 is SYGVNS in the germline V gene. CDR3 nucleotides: TGTGCCAGCAGGGGACTAGCGGGAGCTAGCGAGCAGTACTTC. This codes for CASRGLAGASEQYF.

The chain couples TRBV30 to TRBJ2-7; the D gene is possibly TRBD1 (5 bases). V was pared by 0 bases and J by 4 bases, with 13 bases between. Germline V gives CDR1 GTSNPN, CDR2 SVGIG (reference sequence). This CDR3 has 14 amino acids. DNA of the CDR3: TGTGCCTGGAGTGTACGCTCAGGGCTGTACGAGCAGTACTTC. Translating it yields CAWSVRSGLYEQYF.

CDR3 sequence (DNA): TGTGCCAGCAGTGTCCGGGACAGGTTCAACGAGCAGTACTTC. Its translation: CASSVRDRFNEQYF. The chain joins TRBV27 to TRBJ2-7; 8 nucleotides match TRBD1. CDR3 length: 14 amino acids. V was pared by 5 bases and J by 5 bases, with 8 bases of the junction left unmatched. From germline, CDR1 is MNHEY and CDR2 SMNVEV (reference sequence).

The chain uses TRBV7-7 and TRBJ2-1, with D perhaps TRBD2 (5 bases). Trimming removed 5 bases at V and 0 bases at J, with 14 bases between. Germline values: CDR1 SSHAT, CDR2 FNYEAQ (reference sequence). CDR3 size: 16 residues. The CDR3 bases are TGTGCCAGCAGCCCTCGTGCGGGTAGCTCCTACAATGAGCAGTTCTTC. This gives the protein CASSPRAGSSYNEQFF.

The chain's CDR3 is CASSSPSGSLSEQYF. The CDR3 region has the DNA TGTGCCAGCAGCTCCCCTAGCGGGAGTTTAAGCGAGCAGTACTTC. The chain couples TRBV7-2 to TRBJ2-7, with 10 bases matching TRBD2. The CDR3 length is 15 residues. Germline CDR1 and CDR2: SGHTA and FQGNSA. V was clipped by 4 bases and J by 6 bases; unmatched bases: 9.

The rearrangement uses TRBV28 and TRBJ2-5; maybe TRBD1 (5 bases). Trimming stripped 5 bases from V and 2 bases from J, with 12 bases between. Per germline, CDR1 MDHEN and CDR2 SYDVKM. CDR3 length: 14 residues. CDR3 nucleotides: TGTGCCAGCAGTCTCAGGGTGCCTCAAGAGACCCAGTACTTC. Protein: CASSLRVPQETQYF.

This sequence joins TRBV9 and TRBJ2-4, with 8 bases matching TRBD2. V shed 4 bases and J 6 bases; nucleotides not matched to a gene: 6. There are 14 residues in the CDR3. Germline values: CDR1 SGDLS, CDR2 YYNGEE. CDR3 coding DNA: TGTGCCAGCAGCCCCGGACTAGCCGGAAACATTCAGTACTTC. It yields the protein CASSPGLAGNIQYF.

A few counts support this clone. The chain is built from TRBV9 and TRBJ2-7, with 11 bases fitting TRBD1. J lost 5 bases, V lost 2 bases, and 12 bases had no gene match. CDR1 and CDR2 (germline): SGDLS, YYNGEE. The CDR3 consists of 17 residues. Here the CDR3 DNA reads TGTGCCAGCAGCGTCGCCTTCGGGACAGGGGGGGCGGACGAGCAGTACTTC. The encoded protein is CASSVAFGTGGADEQYF.

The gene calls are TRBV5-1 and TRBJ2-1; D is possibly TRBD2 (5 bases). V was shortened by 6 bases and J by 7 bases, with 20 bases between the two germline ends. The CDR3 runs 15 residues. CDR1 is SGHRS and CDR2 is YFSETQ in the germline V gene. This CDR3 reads CASKPRVGSLNEQFF. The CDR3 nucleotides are TGCGCCAGCAAGCCCAGAGTAGGGAGTCTGAATGAGCAGTTCTTC.

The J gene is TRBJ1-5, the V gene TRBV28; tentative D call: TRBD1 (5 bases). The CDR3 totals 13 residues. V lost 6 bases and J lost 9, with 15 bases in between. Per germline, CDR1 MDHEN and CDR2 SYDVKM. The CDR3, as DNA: TGTGCCAGCAGGCGACAGTCCGAGGCGCCCCAGCATTTT. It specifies CASRRQSEAPQHF. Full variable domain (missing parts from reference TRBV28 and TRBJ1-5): DVKVTQSSRYLVKRTGEKVFLECVQDMDHENMFWYRQDPGLGLRLIYFSYDVKMKEKGDIPEGYSVSREKKERFSLILESASTNQTSMYLCASRRQSEAPQHFGDGTRLSIL.

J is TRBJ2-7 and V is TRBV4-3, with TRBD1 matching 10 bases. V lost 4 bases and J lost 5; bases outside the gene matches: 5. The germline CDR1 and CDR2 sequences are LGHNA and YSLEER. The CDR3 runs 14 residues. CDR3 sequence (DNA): TGCGCCAGCAGCCGGGGACAGGGGTTTGACGAGCAGTACTTC. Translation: CASSRGQGFDEQYF.

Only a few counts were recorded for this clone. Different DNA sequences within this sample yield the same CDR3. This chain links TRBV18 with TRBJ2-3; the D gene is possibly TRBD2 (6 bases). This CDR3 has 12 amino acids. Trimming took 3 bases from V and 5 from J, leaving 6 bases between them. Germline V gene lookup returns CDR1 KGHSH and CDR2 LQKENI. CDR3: CASSPGGDTQYF. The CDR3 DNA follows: TGTGCCAGCTCACCGGGGGGAGATACGCAGTATTTT.

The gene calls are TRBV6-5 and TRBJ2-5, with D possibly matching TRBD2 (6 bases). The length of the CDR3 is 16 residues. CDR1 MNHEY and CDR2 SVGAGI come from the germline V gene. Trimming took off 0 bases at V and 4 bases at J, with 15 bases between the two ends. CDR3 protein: CASSYSMRGLGETQYF. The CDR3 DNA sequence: TGTGCCAGCAGTTACTCGATGCGGGGACTTGGAGAGACCCAGTACTTC.